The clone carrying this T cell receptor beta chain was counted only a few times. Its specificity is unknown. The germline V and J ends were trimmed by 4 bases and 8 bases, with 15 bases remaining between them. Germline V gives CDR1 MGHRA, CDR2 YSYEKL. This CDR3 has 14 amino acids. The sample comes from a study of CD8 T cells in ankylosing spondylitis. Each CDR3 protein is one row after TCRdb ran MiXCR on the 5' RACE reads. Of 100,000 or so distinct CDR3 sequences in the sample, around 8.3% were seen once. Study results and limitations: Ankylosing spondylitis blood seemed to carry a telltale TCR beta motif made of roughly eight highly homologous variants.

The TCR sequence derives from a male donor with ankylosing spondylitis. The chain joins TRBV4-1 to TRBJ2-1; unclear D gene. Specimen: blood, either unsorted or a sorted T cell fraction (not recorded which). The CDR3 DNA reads TGCGCCAGCAGCCCCCTTTCTGCACACGATGAGCAGTTCTTC. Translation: CASSPLSAHDEQFF.